Described below is a single T cell receptor beta chain sequence and its context. There is no known antigen for this receptor. The input lacks base qualities; no much larger clone sits a single base away. Reading the label with the study, this specimen's treatment or condition is: about 20 received Ad26.COV2.S at low or high dose, single or two shots; 5 received placebo; per-sample allocation not given. For vaccine and placebo recipients, repertoires were sequenced using samples collected on day 63 after the first injection. Cohort 1b enrolled roughly 25 adults aged 18-55 years at a single site in Boston, USA, between 29 July and 7 August 2020. As a vaccine, Ad26.COV2.S was a replication-incompetent adenovirus type 26 vector that expressed a prefusion-stabilized SARS-CoV-2 spike protein derived from the original Wuhan strain. The record originates from a study of Ad26.COV2.S vaccination and SARS-CoV-2 variants (dated by TCRdb to 2020 to 2023). Notes on the research overall: Donors in the vaccine arm were drawn from COV1001, a multicentre, randomized, double-blind, placebo-controlled phase I-IIa trial testing Ad26.COV2.S in healthy adults. Dosing of Ad26.COV2.S was intramuscular, at either 5x10^10 or 1x10^11 viral particles, delivered as one shot or as two shots spaced 56 days apart. TCRbeta repertoire sequencing served as the tool for gauging how specific and how broad the SARS-CoV-2-reactive T cell receptors were following Ad26.COV2.S vaccination. The TCR-sequenced set comprised approximately 32 samples: some 20 Ad26.COV2.S vaccine recipients, 5 placebo recipients and 8 SARS-CoV-2 convalescent individuals. Trial participants were randomized into five groups of five: low-dose or high-dose Ad26.COV2.S given once or twice, or placebo on both occasions. Blinding of investigators to trial group allocation was maintained during experiments and outcome assessment. Beyond this particular receptor, the publication reports: Substantial breadth of spike-specific CD8+ and CD4+ T cell responses was reported after vaccination. The study lacked the statistical power to compare responses across vaccine doses or regimens. Ad26.COV2.S recipients had higher spike-specific TCR breadth than placebo recipients (P = 0.0014). It was noted by the authors that total T cell responses may have been underestimated by the TCR breadth and depth analyses. Comparable non-spike TCR breadth was observed between vaccine and placebo recipients, consistent with only spike being contained in the vaccine.

The germline V gene specifies MGHRA as CDR1 and YSYEKL as CDR2. The CDR3 has 15 amino acids, counting the end cysteine and phenylalanine. Of all the DNA, just the CDR3 is kept, 45 bases in frame from base 1. The V end loses 6 bases and the J end loses 0 bases, and a stretch of 12 bases separates them. The immunoSEQ Assay was the method used to sequence TCRbeta CDR3 regions. After extraction, genomic DNA underwent amplification by bias-controlled multiplex PCR, followed by high-throughput sequencing. Per the original workflow: To quantify the absolute abundance of every unique TCRbeta CDR3 region, sequences were collapsed and filtered. T cell fraction was estimated by normalizing TCRbeta template counts to usable DNA, with usable DNA measured through amplification of reference genes found in all nucleated cells. Repertoire TCRs were annotated as SARS-CoV-2-specific by exact matching of V gene, CDR3 amino acid sequence and J gene to a known reactive TCR set. MIRA supplied the reference SARS-CoV-2 TCR set, which was filtered for enrichment in COVID-19-positive ImmuneCODE repertoires so that public or cross-reactive TCRs were removed. Using the MIRA antigens, annotated TCRs were further analysed by specific ORF or by position within an ORF. Breadth was defined as the number of annotated unique rearrangements divided by the total number of unique productive rearrangements, and depth was defined as the summed frequency of the annotated unique rearrangements. TCR breadth was compared between groups using two-sided Wilcoxon rank-sum tests. In TCRdb, the immuneACCESS table is reduced to in-frame sequences with V and J assigned. These tables do not hold every clone; where another copy was compared, an unresolved V gene accounts for under half, and the others remain unexplained. For V, J and clone size, that table is used; D and trimming come from the DNA. The sample table holds a few hundred thousand clones, of which around 89% were seen once. Of the sample, 3.6% is held by the ten largest clones.

The sequences come from peripheral blood, collected in a trial of Ad26.COV2.S vaccine versus placebo. The sequence is built from TRBV4-1 and TRBJ2-1; the D gene is possibly TRBD2, with 6 bases matching. This clonotype was sampled from a person aged 18-60 years who received the Ad26.COV2.S COVID-19 vaccine or a placebo. The sequence in DNA is TGCGCCAGCAGGCCCGGGAGCCCCTCCTACAATGAGCAGTTCTTC. Its product reads: CASRPGSPSYNEQFF.